Each of the 4 T cell receptor beta chains below was sequenced from the same sample in a study of cytomegalovirus exposure and HLA in healthy donors (dated by TCRdb to 2016 to 2017). Receptors were amplified or captured by the immunoSEQ multiplex PCR assay. For the multiplex PCR, a mixture combining 60 forward primers for TCR Vbeta segments and 13 reverse primers for TCR Jbeta segments was used. TCRdb took over this immuneACCESS table, retaining in-frame rearrangements with V and J assigned. Such tables are incomplete; in checked studies, under half of the missing clones stem from an unresolved V gene, and the remainder is unexplained. This sample has 95,000 to 150,000 clones in its table, and 60% to 85% of those were observed once. The top ten clones comprise 3.4% of the sample. Sequencing was done on a sample of PBMCs. The origin of the receptors is a young man in good health and CMV-seronegative.

V and J are TRBV29-1 and TRBJ1-1; no reliable D call. Trimming cost V 2 bases and J 0 bases, with 22 bases left between them. Germline values: CDR1 SQVTM, CDR2 ANQGSEA. This CDR3 is 18 amino acids long. CDR3 region: CSVESAWETPTVNTEAFF. CDR3 bases: TGCAGCGTTGAATCCGCGTGGGAGACTCCCACGGTGAACACTGAAGCTTTCTTT.

The rearrangement links TRBV6-1 to TRBJ2-5; 9 nucleotides agree with TRBD1. Trimming took 3 bases from V and 4 from J; bases not matched to a gene: 6. Germline values: CDR1 MNHNS, CDR2 SASEGT. This CDR3 is built from 15 residues. The CDR3 protein is CASSEVGTGRETQYF. Here the CDR3 DNA reads TGTGCCAGCAGTGAGGTAGGGACAGGGAGAGAGACCCAGTACTTC.

The chain carries TRBV9 and TRBJ2-5; 12 positions match TRBD2. The J call may not be correct, given that the DNA end is closer to TRBJ2-7. Per the germline V gene, CDR1 is SGDLS and CDR2 is YYNGEE. The CDR3 runs to 18 residues. The DNA of the CDR3 is TGTGCCAGCAGCCCTACGACTAGCGGGGGCCATAGCTGGTACGAGCAGTACTTC. Residues: CASSPTTSGGHSWYEQYF.

The rearrangement joins TRBV30 to TRBJ1-2, with 11 positions matching TRBD1. The V gene end was trimmed by 5 bases and the J gene end by 6 bases; junction bases not matched to a gene: 5. The V gene's germline CDR1 is GTSNPN and CDR2 SVGIG (reference sequence). The CDR3 is 13 amino acids. CDR3 amino acids: CAWGTGGIDGYTF. In DNA, the CDR3 is TGTGCCTGGGGGACAGGGGGGATCGATGGCTACACCTTC.